Below, 29 T cell receptor beta chains from the same sample are listed, as sequenced in a study of blood T cell repertoires in COVID-19. Only in-frame clones appear in the TCRdb table, and some are missing; sequencing was by immunoSEQ multiplex PCR. The sample holds tens of thousands of clones, around four fifths seen once. The sequencing input was peripheral blood. The receptors originated from a man aged 45 to 65 with active COVID-19.

A single count supports this clone. The chain joins TRBV11-2 to TRBJ2-7; TRBD2 agrees at 12 bases. V gave up 5 bases and J gave up 3 bases; unmatched junction bases: 2. Germline values: CDR1 SGHAT, CDR2 FQNNGV. CDR3 length: 14 amino acids. DNA of the CDR3: TGTGCCAGCAGCGGACTAGCGGGAATCTACGAGCAGTACTTC. The encoded protein is CASSGLAGIYEQYF.

This chain joins TRBV29-1 and TRBJ1-3; D perhaps matches TRBD1 (5 bases). The ends were cut back, 3 bases at V and 1 base at J, with 13 bases in the middle. This CDR3 has 15 amino acids. CDR1 and CDR2 from the germline V gene are SQVTM and ANQGSEA. The CDR3 sequence: CSVDSTGDSGNTIYF. CDR3 in DNA: TGCAGCGTTGATAGTACAGGAGATTCTGGAAACACCATATATTTT.

A word on this clone: At one end the junction does not follow the germline gene, possibly because of a read error. The chain couples TRBV24-1 to TRBJ2-5, with 11 bases aligning to TRBD2. Germline-derived CDR1 and CDR2 are KGHDR and SFDVKD. This CDR3 is 15 amino acids long. The CDR3 nucleotides read TGTGCCACCGGTGATCCAGGGACTAGCGGCGTGACCCAGTACTTC. This translates into CATGDPGTSGVTQYF.

The chain recombines TRBV7-8 with TRBJ1-1; maybe TRBD1 (6 bases). Between the trimmed V and J ends, which lost 5 bases and 0 bases, there was a span of 22 bases. The CDR3 spans 18 residues. Germline V lookup: CDR1 SGHVS, CDR2 FQNEAQ. The CDR3 loop reads CASSRNLGDIPMNTEAFF. CDR3 bases: TGTGCCAGCAGCCGTAACCTAGGGGACATCCCTATGAACACTGAAGCTTTCTTT.

This chain uses TRBV19 with TRBJ2-6; possible D gene TRBD1, 5 bases. This CDR3 has 19 amino acids. The V gene lost 3 bases and the J gene lost 0 bases, with 18 bases spanning the gap. Germline loops: CDR1 LNHDA, CDR2 SQIVND (reference sequence). CDR3 DNA: TGTGCCAGTAGTATCTCCCAGGTAGGGGCGCTCTCTGGGGCCAACGTCCTGACTTTC. Protein product: CASSISQVGALSGANVLTF.

The J gene is TRBJ2-1, the V gene TRBV7-9; TRBD2 matches 9 bases. Germline lookup yields CDR1 SEHNR and CDR2 FQNEAQ (reference sequence). This CDR3 has 18 residues. V dropped 2 bases and J dropped 0; count of bases not matched to a gene: 8. CDR3 in amino acids: CASSLRRASGTSYNEQFF. CDR3 nucleotides: TGTGCCAGCAGCTTAAGACGGGCTAGCGGGACCTCCTACAATGAGCAGTTCTTC.

This clone was recorded once. The rearrangement links TRBV29-1 to TRBJ1-5, with TRBD1 as a possible D gene (5 bases). The CDR3 length is 13 residues. Per germline, CDR1 SQVTM and CDR2 ANQGSEA. V lost 5 bases and J lost 4, with 12 bases in between. CDR3 bases: TGCAGCGTTTGTGAACAGGAGAATCAGCCCCAGCATTTT. It translates to CSVCEQENQPQHF.

CDR3 sequence (DNA): TGTGCCAGCAGCCCCTGGACAGACGCTTCGCGGGAGCAGTACTTC. Protein product: CASSPWTDASREQYF. The V and J genes are TRBV7-8 and TRBJ2-7; possible D gene TRBD1, 6 bases. Per the germline V gene, CDR1 is SGHVS and CDR2 is FQNEAQ. The V end was cut by 5 bases, the J end by 7 bases, with 21 bases between. The CDR3 contains 15 residues. The full variable domain, rest sourced from reference TRBV7-8 and TRBJ2-7, is GAGVSQSPRYKVAKRGQDVALRCDPISGHVSLFWYQQALGQGPEFLTYFQNEAQLDKSGLPSDRFFAERPEGSVSTLKIQRTQQEDSAVYLCASSPWTDASREQYFGPGTRLTVT.

The chain links TRBV6-6 to TRBJ2-1; 10 positions agree with TRBD2. V lost 6 bases and J lost 5; bases outside the gene matches: 7. The CDR3 contains 15 residues. Germline CDR1 and CDR2: MNHNY and SVGAGI (reference sequence). The DNA of the CDR3 is TGTGCCAGCAGCAAAGCGGGAGGGCCGAACAATGAGCAGTTCTTC. Encoded protein: CASSKAGGPNNEQFF.

The rearrangement links TRBV3-1 (or the pseudogene TRBV3-2) to TRBJ1-1; D is perhaps TRBD1 (6 bases). Germline CDR1 reads LGHDT; CDR2 reads YNNKEL (reference sequence). The length of the CDR3 is 15 residues. Trimming took off 4 bases at V and 4 bases at J, with 16 bases between the two ends. The CDR3 nucleotides read TGTGCCAGCAGCCGGAAACAGGGTTTCGGCACTGAAGCTTTCTTT. Its translation: CASSRKQGFGTEAFF.

V usage is TRBV11-2 and J usage is TRBJ2-7; no firm D call. The V and J ends lost 3 bases and 2 bases respectively, with 8 bases between them. The germline gives CDR1 SGHAT, CDR2 FQNNGV. The CDR3 length is 13 residues. The CDR3 DNA reads as TGTGCCAGCAGCTTCGGGTCCGCCTACGAGCAGTACTTC. Encoded protein: CASSFGSAYEQYF.

This clone has more than one count but fewer than ten. The chain has TRBV11-3 and TRBJ2-7; D remains unclear. Germline V lookup: CDR1 SGHNT, CDR2 YENEEA. This CDR3 spans 18 amino acids. Trimming removed 0 bases at V and 0 bases at J, with 18 bases between. Here the CDR3 DNA reads TGTGCCAGCAGCTTAGAATGGGTGGCCCAGGCTAACTCCTACGAGCAGTACTTC. It is translated as CASSLEWVAQANSYEQYF. The full variable domain, rest sourced from reference TRBV11-3 and TRBJ2-7, is EAGVVQSPRYKIIEKKQPVAFWCNPISGHNTLYWYLQNLGQGPELLIRYENEEAVDDSQLPKDRFSAERLKGVDSTLKIQPAELGDSAVYLCASSLEWVAQANSYEQYFGPGTRLTVT.

The V call is TRBV9, the J call TRBJ2-2, with 7 bases identical to TRBD2. Germline lookup yields CDR1 SGDLS and CDR2 YYNGEE. This CDR3 has 17 amino acids. J gave up 2 bases and V 0 bases, and 7 bases lay outside the gene matches. The CDR3 sequence: CASSVAWASGNTGELFF. CDR3 bases: TGTGCCAGCAGCGTAGCTTGGGCTAGCGGTAACACCGGGGAGCTGTTTTTT.

The CDR3 is CASSYQAGAGQFF. The CDR3, as DNA: TGTGCCAGCAGTTACCAAGCGGGAGCAGGCCAGTTCTTC. The chain is built from TRBV13 and TRBJ2-1, with TRBD2 identical over 8 bases. Germline V gives CDR1 PRHDT, CDR2 FYEKMQ (reference sequence). V was pared by 6 bases and J by 13 bases, with 11 bases of the junction left unmatched. The CDR3 covers 13 residues. Full variable domain (outside the CDR3, taken from reference TRBV13 and TRBJ2-1): AAGVIQSPRHLIKEKRETATLKCYPIPRHDTVYWYQQGPGQDPQFLISFYEKMQSDKGSIPDRFSAQQFSDYHSELNMSSLELGDSALYFCASSYQAGAGQFFGPGTRLTVL.

This chain joins TRBV29-1 and TRBJ1-1, with no clear D. Germline loops: CDR1 SQVTM, CDR2 ANQGSEA. V lost 5 bases and J lost 3, with 10 bases in between. The CDR3 sequence is 12 residues long. CDR3 sequence reads: CSVPGGYTEAFF. The CDR3 DNA reads as TGCAGCGTTCCAGGTGGATACACTGAAGCTTTCTTT. Supplemented by reference TRBV29-1 and TRBJ1-1, the full variable domain reads SAVISQKPSRDICQRGTSLTIQCQVDSQVTMMFWYRQQPGQSLTLIATANQGSEATYESGFVIDKFPISRPNLTFSTLTVSNMSPEDSSIYLCSVPGGYTEAFFGQGTRLTVV.

The rearrangement links TRBV12-2 to TRBJ2-6; the DNA was not compared with TRBD1, the D call given in the table. TRBV12-2 is deemed a pseudogene. The CDR3 sequence is 17 residues long. The CDR3 is CARRGDRDRAGANVLTF. CDR3 nucleotide sequence: TGTGCAAGACGGGGGGACCGGGACAGGGCTGGGGCCAACGTCCTGACTTTC.

This clone was observed a few times. The rearrangement uses TRBV11-3 and TRBJ2-1; D call uncertain. The CDR3 length is 13 residues. The V and J ends lost 5 bases and 4 bases respectively, with 9 bases between them. Germline CDR1 is SGHNT and CDR2 is YENEEA. Here the CDR3 reads CASSPGTYNEQFF. CDR3 DNA: TGTGCCAGCAGCCCAGGAACATACAATGAGCAGTTCTTC. The full variable domain, its missing parts supplied by reference TRBV11-3 and TRBJ2-1, is EAGVVQSPRYKIIEKKQPVAFWCNPISGHNTLYWYLQNLGQGPELLIRYENEEAVDDSQLPKDRFSAERLKGVDSTLKIQPAELGDSAVYLCASSPGTYNEQFFGPGTRLTVL.

Notes on this clone: The junction does not match germline at one end; this may be a read error. The V call is TRBV7-7, the J call TRBJ2-5; 7 bases fit TRBD2. Germline values: CDR1 SSHAT, CDR2 FNYEAQ (reference sequence). CDR3 length equals 15 residues. The CDR3 spells CASSWGGLGGETQYF. CDR3 sequence (DNA): TGTGCTAGCAGCTGGGGAGGGCTAGGAGGAGAGACCCAGTACTTC.

CDR3 nucleotides: TGTGCCAGCAGCTCGGGCACTAGCGGGAGTCTAAGCTCCTACAATGAGCAGTTCTTC. Translating it yields CASSSGTSGSLSSYNEQFF. This sequence joins TRBV11-3 and TRBJ2-1, with 11 bases identical to TRBD2. The V and J ends lost 4 bases and 0 bases, in that order; junction bases with no gene match: 11. The CDR3 length is 19 residues. Per the germline V gene, CDR1 is SGHNT and CDR2 is YENEEA.

This clone was seen once. This chain uses TRBV28 with TRBJ1-2; D is possibly TRBD1 (5 bases). The CDR3 contains 13 residues. The V gene lost 4 bases and the J gene lost 3 bases, with 9 bases spanning the gap. CDR1 is MDHEN and CDR2 is SYDVKM in the germline V gene. The CDR3 protein is CASSSGKDYGYTF. The CDR3 region has the DNA TGTGCCAGCAGTTCAGGGAAGGACTATGGCTACACCTTC.

This chain uses TRBV7-2 with TRBJ2-7; tentatively, D is TRBD1 (6 bases). CDR1 and CDR2 from the germline V gene are SGHTA and FQGNSA. The CDR3 sequence is 15 residues long. V was pared by 4 bases and J by 4 bases, with 17 bases between. The DNA for the CDR3 is TGTGCCAGCAGCTCTTACCGGGACACAGCGTACGAGCAGTACTTC. It is translated as CASSSYRDTAYEQYF.

The genes are TRBV19 and TRBJ2-3, with D uncertain. Germline CDR1 is LNHDA and CDR2 is SQIVND (reference sequence). Trimming removed 7 bases at V and 5 bases at J, with 10 bases between. The CDR3 runs 12 residues. The CDR3 bases are TGTGCCAGTAATTTTGGAGAAGATACGCAGTATTTT. Amino acids: CASNFGEDTQYF.

The J gene is TRBJ2-1, the V gene TRBV7-2; 7 bases are a match to TRBD2. The germline gives CDR1 SGHTA, CDR2 FQGNSA. There are 18 residues in the CDR3. The V and J ends lost 1 base and 4 bases, in that order; junction bases with no gene match: 13. CDR3 protein: CASSLGPPGLGSYNEQFF. CDR3 bases: TGTGCCAGCAGCTTAGGACCTCCAGGACTAGGAAGTTACAATGAGCAGTTCTTC.

The chain joins TRBV6-5 to TRBJ2-7; 8 bases align to TRBD2. The CDR3 length is 15 residues. Germline values: CDR1 MNHEY, CDR2 SVGAGI. With V trimmed by 5 bases and J by 4 bases, 10 bases remained unmatched. CDR3 DNA: TGTGCCAGCAGTCCACCGGGACTAGGAGGGTACGAGCAGTACTTC. Its protein is CASSPPGLGGYEQYF.

The chain is built from TRBV5-4 and TRBJ2-1; TRBD1 is a possible D gene (6 bases). Germline values: CDR1 SGHNT, CDR2 YYREEE (reference sequence). The CDR3 extends over 15 amino acids. With 1 base removed from V and 9 bases from J, the gap between germline ends came to 17 bases. Here the CDR3 DNA reads TGTGCCAGCAGCTTGCTAAGTCTAGGGGGTGGTGAGCAGTTCTTC. This sequence encodes CASSLLSLGGGEQFF.

The chain recombines TRBV6-6 with TRBJ2-1; TRBD2 agrees at 15 bases. The CDR3 consists of 21 residues. V shed 5 bases, J shed 5 bases, and the junction held 19 bases outside the gene matches. CDR1 is MNHNY and CDR2 is SVGAGI in the germline V gene (reference sequence). The CDR3 loop reads CASSRTSGRAWEQSGHNEQFF. In DNA, the CDR3 is TGTGCCAGCAGTCGGACTAGCGGGAGGGCCTGGGAGCAATCGGGACACAATGAGCAGTTCTTC.

The CDR3 spells CASSLYSRWANVLTF. In DNA, the CDR3 is TGTGCCAGCAGCTTGTATTCCCGGTGGGCCAACGTCCTGACTTTC. The rearrangement joins TRBV5-5 to TRBJ2-6; D unresolved. This CDR3 is built from 15 residues. The V gene's germline CDR1 is SGHKS and CDR2 YYEKEE (reference sequence). Trimming left V 1 base short and J 5 bases short, with 10 bases between. Together with reference TRBV5-5 and TRBJ2-6, the CDR3 gives the full variable domain: DAGVTQSPTHLIKTRGQQVTLRCSPISGHKSVSWYQQVLGQGPQFIFQYYEKEERGRGNFPDRFSARQFPNYSSELNVNALLLGDSALYLCASSLYSRWANVLTFGAGSRLTVL.

The genes are TRBV19 and TRBJ1-5; the match to TRBD1 covers 9 bases. J lost 9 bases, V lost 5 bases, and 11 bases had no gene match. The CDR3 spans 15 residues. Germline lookup yields CDR1 LNHDA and CDR2 SQIVND (reference sequence). CDR3 loop: CASSQQGAKNGPQHF. The CDR3 nucleotides read TGTGCCAGTAGTCAACAGGGGGCTAAAAATGGGCCCCAGCATTTT.

The chain has TRBV11-3 and TRBJ2-1, with TRBD1 matching 11 bases. The trim removed 0 bases at V and 2 bases at J, leaving 3 bases unmatched. Germline CDR1 reads SGHNT; CDR2 reads YENEEA. This CDR3 comprises 17 residues. Written as DNA, the CDR3 is TGTGCCAGCAGCTTAGAATTGGGACAGGGGGCCTACAATGAGCAGTTCTTC. Its translation is CASSLELGQGAYNEQFF.